This TCR beta chain was obtained from a study of cytomegalovirus exposure and HLA in healthy donors. Trimming took off 1 base at V and 1 base at J, with 13 bases between the two ends. The CDR3 length is 16 residues. Germline CDR1 SGHVS, CDR2 FNYEAQ. PCR was performed using 60 Vbeta and 13 Jbeta primers. Clones were read by immunoSEQ multiplex PCR, and TCRdb kept only the in-frame ones, dropping some. Of under 150,000 clones listed, roughly 80% are singletons. This clone occurred a few times. Its antigen is unknown. Study-level results: A later analysis linked around 15,000 TCR beta sequences to HLA alleles at 0.05 false discovery rate.

This clonotype was sampled from a man between 25 and 39 years old in good health and CMV-seronegative. The sample consisted of PBMCs. The V and J genes are TRBV7-6 and TRBJ2-5; D might be TRBD2 (5 bases). The CDR3 nucleotides are TGTGCCAGCAGCTTAGTAACTAGGGCGGGCCAAGAGACCCAGTACTTC. Its translation: CASSLVTRAGQETQYF.